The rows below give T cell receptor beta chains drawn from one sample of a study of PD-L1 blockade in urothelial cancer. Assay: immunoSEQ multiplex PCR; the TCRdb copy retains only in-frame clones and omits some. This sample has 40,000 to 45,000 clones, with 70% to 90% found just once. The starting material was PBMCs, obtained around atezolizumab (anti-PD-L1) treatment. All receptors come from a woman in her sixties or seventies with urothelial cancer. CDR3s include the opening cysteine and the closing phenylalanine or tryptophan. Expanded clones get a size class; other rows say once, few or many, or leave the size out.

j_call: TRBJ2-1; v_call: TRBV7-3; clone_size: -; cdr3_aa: CASSLGQVSYNEQFF
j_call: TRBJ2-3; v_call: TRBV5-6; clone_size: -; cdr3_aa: CASRIAGGFTDTQYF
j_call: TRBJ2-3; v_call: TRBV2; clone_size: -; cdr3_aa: CAIGGEPTDTQYF
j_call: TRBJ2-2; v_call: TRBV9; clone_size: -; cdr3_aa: CASSVATSIPGELFF
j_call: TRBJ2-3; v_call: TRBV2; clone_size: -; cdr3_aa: CASTPGLAGGQSISTDTQYF
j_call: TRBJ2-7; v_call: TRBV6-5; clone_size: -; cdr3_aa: CASSPRGIEDEQYF
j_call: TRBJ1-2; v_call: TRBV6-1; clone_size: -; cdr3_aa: CASSRDRTYGYTF
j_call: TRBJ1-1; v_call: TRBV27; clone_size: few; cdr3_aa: CASSRQGTEAFF
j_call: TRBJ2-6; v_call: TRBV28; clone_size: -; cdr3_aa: CASSLPRGFGANVLTF
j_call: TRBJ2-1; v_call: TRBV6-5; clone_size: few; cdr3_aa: CASSPGTGYNEQFF
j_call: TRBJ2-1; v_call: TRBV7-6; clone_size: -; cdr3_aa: CASSLGLEGGWNEQFF
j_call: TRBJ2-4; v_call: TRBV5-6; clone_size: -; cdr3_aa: CASSSKLRGKNIQYF
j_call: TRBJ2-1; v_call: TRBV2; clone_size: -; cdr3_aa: CASNRQGYNEQFF
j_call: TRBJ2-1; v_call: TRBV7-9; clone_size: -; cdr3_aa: CASSLVLAGQGNEQFF
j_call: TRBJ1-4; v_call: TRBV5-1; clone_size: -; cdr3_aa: CASSLWGGNEKLFF
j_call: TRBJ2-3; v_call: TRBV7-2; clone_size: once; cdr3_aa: CASSLRTPAGFTDTQYF
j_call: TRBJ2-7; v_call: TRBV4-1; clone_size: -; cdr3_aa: CASSQDRFQGQGVHEQYF
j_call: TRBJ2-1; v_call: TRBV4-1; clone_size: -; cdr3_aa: CASSHRQGVDNEQFF
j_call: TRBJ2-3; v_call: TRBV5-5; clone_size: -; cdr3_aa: CASTPVDRVKSDTQYF
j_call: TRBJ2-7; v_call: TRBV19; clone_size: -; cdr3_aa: CASSTGTDSYEQYF
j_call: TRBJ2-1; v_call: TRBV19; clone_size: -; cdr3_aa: CASSMETYNEQFF
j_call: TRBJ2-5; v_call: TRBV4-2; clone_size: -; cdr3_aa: CASSPTGEGTQYF
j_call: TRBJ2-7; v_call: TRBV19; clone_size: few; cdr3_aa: CASSQGRIYEQYF
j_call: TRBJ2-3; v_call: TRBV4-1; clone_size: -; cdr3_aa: CASSLSGLDTDTQYF
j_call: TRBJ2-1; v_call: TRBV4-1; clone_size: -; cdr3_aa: CASSQDRLAGGSNEQFF
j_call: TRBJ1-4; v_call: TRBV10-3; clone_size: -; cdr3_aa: CATQEGTTGTGNEKLFF
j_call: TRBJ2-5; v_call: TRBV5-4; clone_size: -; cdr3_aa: CASSLGPGETQYF
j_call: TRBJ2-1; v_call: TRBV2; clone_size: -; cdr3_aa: CAYSSGGYEQFF
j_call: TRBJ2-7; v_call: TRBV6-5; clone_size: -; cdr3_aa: CASRRGGIRNEQYF
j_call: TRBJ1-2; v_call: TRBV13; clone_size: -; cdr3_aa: CASSLLTGEGYTF
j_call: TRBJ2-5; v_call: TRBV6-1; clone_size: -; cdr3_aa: CASSEFSFGQGQFPRETQYF
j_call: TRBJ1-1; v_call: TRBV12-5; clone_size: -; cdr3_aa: CASGLLENTEAFF
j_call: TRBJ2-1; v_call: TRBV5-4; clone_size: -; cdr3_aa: CASSPGGKINEQFF
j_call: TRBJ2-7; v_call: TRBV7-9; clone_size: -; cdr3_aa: CATQGTGGAEQYF
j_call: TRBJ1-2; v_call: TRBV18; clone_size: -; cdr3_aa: CASSPPYLWTGRPYGYTF
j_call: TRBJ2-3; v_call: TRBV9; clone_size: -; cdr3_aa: CASSIQAGAGDTQYF
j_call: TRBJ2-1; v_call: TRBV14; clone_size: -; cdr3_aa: CASSRGGFSSGYNEQFF
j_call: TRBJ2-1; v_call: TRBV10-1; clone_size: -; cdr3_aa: CASSGTSSSSYNEQFF
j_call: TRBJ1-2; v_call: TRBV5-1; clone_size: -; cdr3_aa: CASSGRDKGVVSYTF